The T cell receptor beta chain described here comes from a study of T cell repertoires in ileal Crohn's disease. TCRdb's table, derived via immunoSEQ multiplex PCR, lists solely in-frame clones and lacks some. The sample has 8,000 or so clones, roughly 80% seen once. What was sequenced was ileal tissue. This receptor was identified in an adult with Crohn's disease.

CDR3 sequence reads: CASRPSSGNYGYTF. The DNA for the CDR3 is TGCGCCAGCAGGCCGTCCTCCGGTAACTATGGCTACACCTTC. The V gene is TRBV5-1, the J gene TRBJ1-2; no reliable D call. Trimming shortened V by 5 bases and J by 1 base, and 12 bases separated the two germline ends. The CDR3 consists of 14 residues. Germline-derived CDR1 and CDR2 are SGHRS and YFSETQ. Full variable domain (outside the CDR3, taken from reference TRBV5-1 and TRBJ1-2): KAGVTQTPRYLIKTRGQQVTLSCSPISGHRSVSWYQQTPGQGLQFLFEYFSETQRNKGNFPGRFSGRQFSNSRSEMNVSTLELGDSALYLCASRPSSGNYGYTFGSGTRLTVV.